Detailed here is one T cell receptor (beta chain). The CDR3 has 14 residues. Germline CDR1 SNHLY, CDR2 FYNNEI. V dropped 4 bases and J dropped 6; count of bases not matched to a gene: 6. The data were obtained in a study of blood T cell repertoires in COVID-19. The wider study: The cDNA or gDNA used as material had been derived from T cells, B-cell-depleted T cells, or PBMCs.

TCRdb's copy holds only in-frame clones and misses some; the assay was immunoSEQ multiplex PCR. This table holds approximately 26,000 clones, roughly 82% found once. The sequenced sample was peripheral blood. The source of this sequence is a man older than 75 with active or convalescent COVID-19. The chain joins TRBV2 to TRBJ2-1; 7 bases are a match to TRBD2. This CDR3 is CASSVGQRGNEQFF. The CDR3 DNA sequence: TGTGCCAGCAGTGTGGGTCAGCGGGGCAATGAGCAGTTCTTC.